This T cell receptor beta chain is drawn from a study of OX40 agonist ivuxolimab in advanced cancers. In the study overall: Patients with hepatocellular carcinoma, melanoma, renal cell or head and neck cancer made up the dose-escalation patients.

Profiling relied on immunoSEQ multiplex PCR, and the TCRdb table lists in-frame clones only, not all of them. The table has some 43,000 clones, around nine tenths seen once. Notes on this clone: What it binds is not known. At one end, the junction sequence differs from germline, possibly due to a read error.

Germline V lookup: CDR1 SQVTM, CDR2 ANQGSEA. This CDR3 has 14 residues. Findings of the study overall: Low normalized T-cell clonal expansion was also seen in some nonresponders. The expanded peripheral T cells' antigen specificity was not determined.

The chain combines TRBV29-1 with TRBJ2-7, with a tentative D call TRBD1 (5 bases). This TCR came from an adult with an advanced solid tumor such as melanoma, head and neck, liver or kidney cancer. Sequencing was performed on CD4+ or CD8+ T cells sorted from blood, taken in a trial of the OX40 agonist ivuxolimab. The CDR3 is CSVEGQGRPYEQYF. CDR3 nucleotides: TGCAGCGTCGAAGGTCAGGGAAGACCCTACGAGCAGTACTTC.